This paragraph covers one T cell receptor (beta chain) sequence. Antigen: not known. The data stem from a study of lymphopenia after photon versus proton radiotherapy. Study-level results: Post-nadir diversity loss with photons came from oligoclonal expansion, particularly CD8+ Temra cells. Better survival with proton therapy was suggested as possible, not demonstrated. Post-nadir TCR diversity decline inversely tracked overall survival among those who died. Proton therapy kept repertoires fairly stable, unlike photons, which gained effector/memory cells.

With 5 bases clipped from V and 3 bases from J, the junction kept 7 bases outside the gene matches. The germline V gene has CDR1 SNHLY and CDR2 FYNNEI. This CDR3 spans 15 amino acids. The method was immunoSEQ multiplex PCR; TCRdb's version includes in-frame clones alone and lacks a portion of them. The data contain more than 45,000 clones, about 88% of them singletons. The chain links TRBV2 to TRBJ2-7; TRBD1 matches at 10 bases. This specimen was peripheral blood, taken from a patient treated with proton-based radiotherapy. This clonotype was sampled from a man between 60 and 70 years old with pancreatic cancer. CDR3 in DNA: TGTGCCAGCAGTAAAACCGGGACAGGGGACTACGAGCAGTACTTC. Translating gives CASSKTGTGDYEQYF.